This passage covers 7 T cell receptor beta chains from one sample sequenced in a study of T cells in women clearing cervical HPV infection. Here immunoSEQ multiplex PCR was the method, and the copy in TCRdb shows in-frame clones only, minus some. The data include fewer than 40,000 clones; the top ten clones carry about 5%. Sequencing was done on a sample of blood buffy coat. The receptor source for this set is a woman between 18 and 70 years old with a cervical HPV16 infection that either progressed to CIN3+ or cleared (not recorded which).

Points on this clone: The CDR3 is cut off 3 residues early in the read; its end comes from the germline J gene. V and J are TRBV19 and TRBJ1-1; maybe TRBD1 (6 bases). Trimming left V 10 bases short and J 0 bases short, with 12 bases between. Germline V CDR1 and CDR2: LNHDA, SQIVND (reference sequence). The CDR3 covers 13 residues. Partial CDR3 DNA: TGTGCCACCACAGACAGGATGAACACTGAA. Translating gives CATTDRMNTE. The complete CDR3 reads CATTDRMNTEAFF.

Details on this clone: Read data end 3 residues before the CDR3 end; the end is taken from the germline J gene. The rearrangement uses TRBV7-9 and TRBJ1-5; D might be TRBD1 (6 bases). Germline lookup yields CDR1 SEHNR and CDR2 FQNEAQ (reference sequence). This CDR3 is built from 15 residues. Between the trimmed V and J ends, which lost 4 bases and 7 bases, there was a span of 17 bases. This chain's CDR3 is CASSYGQIVNQPQHF. The CDR3 DNA, read in part, is TGTGCCAGCAGCTACGGACAGATTGTAAACCAGCCC.

Note on this clone: The read is 3 residues too short to cover the CDR3 end, so that end is filled in from the germline J gene. The chain carries TRBV2 and TRBJ2-7; 9 bases agree with TRBD1. The CDR3 totals 15 residues. In germline, CDR1 is SNHLY, CDR2 FYNNEI. Trimming removed 6 bases from V and 5 bases from J; junction bases left unmatched: 11. CDR3 bases read: TGTGCCAGCAGGAGGATGGGGACAGGGACGAACGAG. It codes for CASRRMGTGTNE. The entire CDR3 reads CASRRMGTGTNEQYF.

Details on this clone: From the germline J gene comes the end of the CDR3, since the read stops 3 residues before it. The chain has TRBV18 and TRBJ1-2; D possibly corresponds to TRBD1 (5 bases). Looked up from germline, CDR1 is KGHSH and CDR2 is LQKENI. The germline V and J ends were trimmed by 2 bases and 4 bases, with 17 bases remaining between them. CDR3 length: 16 residues. The CDR3 protein is CASSPEGQTKGYGYTF. The CDR3 DNA, read in part, is TGTGCCAGCTCACCAGAGGGGCAAACGAAGGGCTATGGC.

Turning to this clone: The missing CDR3 end, 3 residues past where the read stops, is filled in from the germline J gene. The V and J genes are TRBV5-1 and TRBJ2-5; 8 bases fit TRBD2. Germline V gene lookup returns CDR1 SGHRS and CDR2 YFSETQ. There are 17 residues in the CDR3. Trimming removed 0 bases from V and 5 bases from J; junction bases left unmatched: 12. The CDR3 region is CASSLGSGASAGETQYF. The sequenced CDR3 bases are TGCGCCAGCAGCTTGGGTAGCGGGGCTTCGGCGGGGGAGACC.

A remark on this clone: The read stops 3 residues short of the end of the CDR3; the missing end is completed from the germline J gene. J is TRBJ2-3 and V is TRBV5-1, with 8 nucleotides matching TRBD1. Germline V gives CDR1 SGHRS, CDR2 YFSETQ. The V and J ends lost 4 bases and 1 base, in that order; junction bases with no gene match: 5. There are 15 residues in the CDR3. CDR3 bases read: TGCGCCAGCAGCGAGGTGACAGGGGGCACAGATACG. It encodes CASSEVTGGTDT. The CDR3, in full, reads CASSEVTGGTDTQYF.

Concerning this clone itself: The missing CDR3 end, 3 residues past where the read stops, is filled in from the germline J gene. The rearrangement links TRBV5-4 to TRBJ2-5; no firm D call. CDR3 length equals 12 residues. Trimming took off 3 bases at V and 5 bases at J, with 8 bases between the two ends. Germline V gives CDR1 SGHNT, CDR2 YYREEE (reference sequence). CDR3 DNA, as far as it was read: TGTGCCAGCAGCTCGGGTTACGAGACC. Translating gives CASSSGYET. The entire CDR3 reads CASSSGYETQYF.